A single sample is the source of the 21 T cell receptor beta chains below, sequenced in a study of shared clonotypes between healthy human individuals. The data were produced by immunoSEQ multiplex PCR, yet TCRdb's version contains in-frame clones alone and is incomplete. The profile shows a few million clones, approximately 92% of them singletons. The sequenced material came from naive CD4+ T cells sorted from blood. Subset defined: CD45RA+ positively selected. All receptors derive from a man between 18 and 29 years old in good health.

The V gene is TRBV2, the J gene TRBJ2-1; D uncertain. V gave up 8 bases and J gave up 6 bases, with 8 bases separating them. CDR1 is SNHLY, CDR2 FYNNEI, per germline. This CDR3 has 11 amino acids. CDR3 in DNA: TGTGCCAGCGCAGGAATCAATGAGCAGTTCTTC. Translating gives CASAGINEQFF. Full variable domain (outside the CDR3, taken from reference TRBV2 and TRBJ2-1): EPEVTQTPSHQVTQMGQEVILRCVPISNHLYFYWYRQILGQKVEFLVSFYNNEISEKSEIFDDQFSVERPDGSNFTLKIRSTKLEDSAMYFCASAGINEQFFGPGTRLTVL.

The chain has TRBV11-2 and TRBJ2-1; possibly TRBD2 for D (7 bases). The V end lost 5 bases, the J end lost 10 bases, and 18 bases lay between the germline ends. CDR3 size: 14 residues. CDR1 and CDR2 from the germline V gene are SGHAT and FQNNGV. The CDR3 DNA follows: TGTGCCAGCAGCAACCCCTGGGGGGGGACAGAGCAGTTCTTC. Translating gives CASSNPWGGTEQFF.

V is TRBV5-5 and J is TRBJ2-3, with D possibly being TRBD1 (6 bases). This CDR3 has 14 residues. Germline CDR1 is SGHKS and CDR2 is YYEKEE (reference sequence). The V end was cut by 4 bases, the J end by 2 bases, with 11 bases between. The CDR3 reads CASSPTGNTDTQYF. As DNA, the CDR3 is TGTGCCAGCAGCCCGACAGGAAACACAGATACGCAGTATTTT.

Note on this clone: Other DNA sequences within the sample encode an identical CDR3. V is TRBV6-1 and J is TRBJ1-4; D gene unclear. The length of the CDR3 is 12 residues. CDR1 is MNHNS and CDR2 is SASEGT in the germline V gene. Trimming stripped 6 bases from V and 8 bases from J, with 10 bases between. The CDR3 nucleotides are TGTGCCAGCAGCGGTCTGGGCGAAAAACTGTTTTTT. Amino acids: CASSGLGEKLFF.

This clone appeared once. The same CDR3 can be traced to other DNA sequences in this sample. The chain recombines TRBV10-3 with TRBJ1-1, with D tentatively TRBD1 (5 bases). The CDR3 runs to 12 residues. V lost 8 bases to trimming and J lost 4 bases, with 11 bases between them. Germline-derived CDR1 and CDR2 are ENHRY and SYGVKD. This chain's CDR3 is CAILSGGTEAFF. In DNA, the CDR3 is TGTGCCATCTTGTCGGGGGGCACTGAAGCTTTCTTT.

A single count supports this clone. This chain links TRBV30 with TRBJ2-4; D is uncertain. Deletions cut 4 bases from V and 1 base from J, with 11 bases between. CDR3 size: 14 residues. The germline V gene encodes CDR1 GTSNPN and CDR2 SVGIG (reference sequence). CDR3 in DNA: TGTGCCTGGACCTCGATGTTGGCCAAAAACATTCAGTACTTC. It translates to CAWTSMLAKNIQYF.

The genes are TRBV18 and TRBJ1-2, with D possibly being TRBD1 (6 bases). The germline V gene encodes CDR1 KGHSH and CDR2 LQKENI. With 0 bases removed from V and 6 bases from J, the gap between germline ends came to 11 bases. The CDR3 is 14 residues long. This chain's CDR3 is CASSPPSGENGYTF. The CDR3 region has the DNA TGTGCCAGCTCACCACCGTCAGGGGAGAATGGCTACACCTTC.

CDR3 loop: CATRTGSYNEQFF. The CDR3 nucleotides are TGTGCCACCAGGACAGGATCCTACAATGAGCAGTTCTTC. The rearrangement uses TRBV2 and TRBJ2-1; 7 bases fit TRBD1. The trim removed 10 bases at V and 1 base at J, leaving 4 bases unmatched. The CDR3 has 13 residues. CDR1 SNHLY and CDR2 FYNNEI come from the germline V gene.

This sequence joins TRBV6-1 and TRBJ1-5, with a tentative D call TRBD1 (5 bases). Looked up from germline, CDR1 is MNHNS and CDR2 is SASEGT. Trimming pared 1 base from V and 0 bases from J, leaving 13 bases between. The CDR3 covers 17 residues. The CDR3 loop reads CASSEEGFLYSNQPQHF. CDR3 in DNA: TGTGCCAGCAGTGAAGAGGGGTTCCTCTATAGCAATCAGCCCCAGCATTTT.

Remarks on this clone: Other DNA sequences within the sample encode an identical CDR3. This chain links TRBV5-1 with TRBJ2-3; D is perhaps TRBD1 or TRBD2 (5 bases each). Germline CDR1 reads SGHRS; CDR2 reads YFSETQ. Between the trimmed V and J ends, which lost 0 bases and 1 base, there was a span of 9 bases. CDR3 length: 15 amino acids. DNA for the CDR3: TGCGCCAGCAGCTTGGGAGGGACCGGCACAGATACGCAGTATTTT. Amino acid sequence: CASSLGGTGTDTQYF.

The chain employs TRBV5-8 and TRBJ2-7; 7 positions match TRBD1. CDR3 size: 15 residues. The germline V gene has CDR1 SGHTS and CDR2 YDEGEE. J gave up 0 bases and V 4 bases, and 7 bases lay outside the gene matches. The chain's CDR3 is CASSKDRKNSYEQYF. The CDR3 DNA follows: TGTGCCAGCAGCAAGGACAGGAAAAACTCCTACGAGCAGTACTTC.

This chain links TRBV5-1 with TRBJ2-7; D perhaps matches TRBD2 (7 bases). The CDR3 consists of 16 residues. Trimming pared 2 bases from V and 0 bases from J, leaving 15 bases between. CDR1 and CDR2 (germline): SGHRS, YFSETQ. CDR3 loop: CASSFGRGPPSYEQYF. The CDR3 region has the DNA TGCGCCAGCAGCTTCGGGCGGGGGCCCCCCTCCTACGAGCAGTACTTC.

DNA of the CDR3: TGTGCCAGTAGTACTGGCACCCCCCGTGGCTACACCTTC. Translating it yields CASSTGTPRGYTF. This chain connects TRBV19 to TRBJ1-2; D not certain. The germline V and J ends were trimmed by 4 bases and 7 bases, with 13 bases remaining between them. This CDR3 has 13 residues. The germline V gene has CDR1 LNHDA and CDR2 SQIVND (reference sequence). The full variable domain, in which reference TRBV19 and TRBJ1-2 provide the parts outside the CDR3, is DGGITQSPKYLFRKEGQNVTLSCEQNLNHDAMYWYRQDPGQGLRLIYYSQIVNDFQKGDIAEGYSVSREKKESFPLTVTSAQKNPTAFYLCASSTGTPRGYTFGSGTRLTVV.

The CDR3 DNA is TGCGCCAGCAGCCCTTCCACGGGACAAGCTCTTCGTTCGGTCACAGATACGCAGTATTTT. Amino acids: CASSPSTGQALRSVTDTQYF. The gene calls are TRBV4-1 and TRBJ2-3, with D perhaps matching TRBD1 (6 bases). There are 20 residues in the CDR3. V lost 4 bases and J 2 bases, leaving 28 bases between the germline ends. Germline CDR1 reads MGHRA; CDR2 reads YSYEKL.

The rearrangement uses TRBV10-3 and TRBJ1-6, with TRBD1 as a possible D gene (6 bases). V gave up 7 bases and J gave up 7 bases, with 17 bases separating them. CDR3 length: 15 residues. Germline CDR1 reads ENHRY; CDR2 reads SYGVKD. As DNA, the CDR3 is TGTGCCATCACCGCGAGTTTAGGGGGGAATTCACCCCTCCACTTT. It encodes CAITASLGGNSPLHF.

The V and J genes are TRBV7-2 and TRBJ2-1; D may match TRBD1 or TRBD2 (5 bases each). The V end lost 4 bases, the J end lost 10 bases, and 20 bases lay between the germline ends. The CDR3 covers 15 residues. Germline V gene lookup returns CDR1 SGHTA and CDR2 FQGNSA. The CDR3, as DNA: TGTGCCAGCAGCTCCGGGGCCCTGGGAAATCGGGAGCAGTTCTTC. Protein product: CASSSGALGNREQFF.

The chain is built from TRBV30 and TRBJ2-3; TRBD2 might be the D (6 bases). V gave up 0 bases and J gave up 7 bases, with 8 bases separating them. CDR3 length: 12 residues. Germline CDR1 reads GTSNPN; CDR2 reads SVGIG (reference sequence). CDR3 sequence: CAWSVLAYTQYF. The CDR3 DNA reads TGTGCCTGGAGTGTGCTAGCGTATACGCAGTATTTT.

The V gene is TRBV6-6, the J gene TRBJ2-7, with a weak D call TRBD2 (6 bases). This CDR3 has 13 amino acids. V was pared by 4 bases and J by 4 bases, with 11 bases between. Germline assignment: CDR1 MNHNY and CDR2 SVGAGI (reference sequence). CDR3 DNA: TGTGCCAGCAGTTCTCCGGGGGTATACGAGCAGTACTTC. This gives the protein CASSSPGVYEQYF.

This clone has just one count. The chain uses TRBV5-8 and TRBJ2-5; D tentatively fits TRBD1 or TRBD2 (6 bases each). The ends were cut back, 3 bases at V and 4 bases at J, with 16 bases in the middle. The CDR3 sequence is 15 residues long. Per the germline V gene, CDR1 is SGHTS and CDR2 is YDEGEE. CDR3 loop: CASSSSFGGTETQYF. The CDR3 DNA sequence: TGTGCCAGCAGCTCCTCCTTCGGGGGCACAGAGACCCAGTACTTC.

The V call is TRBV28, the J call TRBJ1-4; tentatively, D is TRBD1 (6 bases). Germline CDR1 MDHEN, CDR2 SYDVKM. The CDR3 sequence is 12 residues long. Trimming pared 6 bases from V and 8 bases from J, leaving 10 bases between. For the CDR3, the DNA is TGTGCCAGCAGGGAGGGGGGAGAAAAACTGTTTTTT. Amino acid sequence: CASREGGEKLFF.

The CDR3 nucleotides read TGTGCCAGTAGCCCGACCCGGGACAGGGTTTACACCTTC. It yields the protein CASSPTRDRVYTF. V gene TRBV19 combines with J gene TRBJ1-2, with 9 bases fitting TRBD1. Germline CDR1 LNHDA, CDR2 SQIVND (reference sequence). J lost 11 bases, V lost 6 bases, and 10 bases had no gene match. This CDR3 is 13 amino acids long.